This T cell receptor (beta chain) is drawn from a study of cytomegalovirus exposure and HLA in healthy donors. Across the study: Caucasian-associated ancestry cluster membership applied to about 83% of around 400 genotyped donors. Broader study findings: Segments of the TCR beta V type were, in most cases, productive about 90% or about 30% of the time in an earlier analysis.

In the PCR, 60 Vbeta and 13 Jbeta primers were used. TCRdb's copy holds only in-frame clones and misses some; the assay was immunoSEQ multiplex PCR. The sample shows 120,000 or so clones, roughly a tenth of them seen only once. Worth noting for this clone: Its target is not known.

V shed 6 bases and J shed 1 base, with 13 bases lying between them. The length of the CDR3 is 14 residues. Germline V lookup: CDR1 SGHDT, CDR2 YYEEEE. The rearrangement uses TRBV5-6 and TRBJ1-1; D is unresolved. The source is a woman between 18 and 29 years old in good health and CMV-seropositive. The sequenced sample was PBMCs. CDR3 nucleotide sequence: TGTGCCAGCACCTTCGAGGGTACGAACACTGAAGCTTTCTTT. This encodes CASTFEGTNTEAFF.